A single sample is the source of the 6 T cell receptor beta chains below, sequenced in a study of blood T cells in healthy people across ages. A second PCR, run for roughly 7 to 11 cycles, used a sample-barcoded 5' primer plus a J-beta primer mix. TCRdb reprocessed the 5' RACE reads with MiXCR, giving one entry per CDR3 protein. Seen here are around 1.5 million distinct CDR3 sequences, about 31% observed once, and the top ten hold around 11%. What was sequenced was blood. Receptors originate from a woman in her 30s in good health.

The gene calls are TRBV15 and TRBJ1-5; no reliable D call. The CDR3 loop spans 14 amino acids. Trimming shortened V by 0 bases and J by 4 bases, and 7 bases separated the two germline ends. The germline V gene has CDR1 LNHNV and CDR2 YYDKDF (reference sequence). The CDR3 DNA reads as TGTGCCACCAGCAGAGATCAGGAGAATCAGCCCCAGCATTTT. Amino acids: CATSRDQENQPQHF.

The chain combines TRBV27 with TRBJ2-1; TRBD2 agrees at 16 bases. The CDR3 runs to 18 residues. V was pared by 6 bases and J by 0 bases, with 5 bases of the junction left unmatched. The germline gives CDR1 MNHEY, CDR2 SMNVEV (reference sequence). CDR3 nucleotide sequence: TGTGCCAGCAGAGGGGGACTAGCGGGAGGGAGCTCCTACAATGAGCAGTTCTTC. It yields the protein CASRGGLAGGSSYNEQFF.

The CDR3 is CAWLRDSKSYGYTF. CDR3 coding DNA: TGTGCCTGGCTCCGGGACTCGAAGTCCTATGGCTACACCTTC. This chain uses TRBV30 with TRBJ1-2; TRBD1 is a possible D gene (5 bases). V shed 5 bases and J shed 4 bases, with 17 bases lying between them. This CDR3 comprises 14 residues. Germline CDR1 GTSNPN, CDR2 SVGIG (reference sequence).

The chain carries TRBV27 and TRBJ2-7, with D possibly TRBD1 on 5 matching bases. In germline, CDR1 is MNHEY, CDR2 SMNVEV (reference sequence). This CDR3 comprises 15 residues. Trimming cost V 5 bases and J 0 bases, with 14 bases left between them. The CDR3 DNA sequence: TGTGCCAGCAGTGCCACAGGTGCACTCTCCTACGAGCAGTACTTC. Amino acid sequence: CASSATGALSYEQYF.

The chain's CDR3 is CASSLDPGITYEQYF. Written as DNA, the CDR3 is TGCGCCAGCAGCTTGGATCCGGGGATAACCTACGAGCAGTACTTC. The rearrangement links TRBV5-1 to TRBJ2-7; perhaps TRBD2 as D (5 bases). The CDR3 sequence is 15 residues long. From germline, CDR1 is SGHRS and CDR2 YFSETQ. V was clipped by 0 bases and J by 2 bases, with 12 bases between them.

This chain links TRBV3-1 with TRBJ2-5; D is perhaps TRBD2 (7 bases). V lost 5 bases to trimming and J lost 5 bases, with 18 bases between them. Germline loops: CDR1 LGHDT, CDR2 YNNKEL (reference sequence). The CDR3 is 15 residues long. CDR3 sequence (DNA): TGTGCCAGCAGCGGAATCTGGGGGGGCCGGGAGACCCAGTACTTC. Translated, it gives CASSGIWGGRETQYF.